This T cell receptor beta chain comes out of a study of shared clonotypes between healthy human individuals. Study results and limitations: An expected dependence of interdonor clonotype sharing on sequencing depth was noted. The study sampled only blood, and tissue repertoires likely differ. A limitation of the genetic and exposure-history diversity represented arose from few donors.

The CDR3 is 10 amino acids. Unsorted samples relied on around 100 million PBMCs, which served as the source of genomic DNA. About this clone itself: Its specificity is not known.

The table came from immunoSEQ multiplex PCR; TCRdb's copy has only in-frame clones and leaves some out. The repertoire has roughly 510,000 clones, nearly 80% of them found once; the top ten carry under 15%. The chain has TRBV21-1 and TRBJ1-1. TRBV21-1 is tagged as a pseudogene. Sequenced material: PBMCs. The receptor's source is a woman aged 40-49 years in good health. Some clones in this sample may be carry-over from other donors' samples. The CDR3 loop reads CASDPPRTLF. The CDR3 DNA is TGTGCCAGCGATCCCCCTCGGACCCTCTTT.